This T cell receptor beta chain was identified in a study of T-cell reconstitution after alpha-beta-depleted transplantation in children. Study-wide points: Several hundred graft clones that had expanded were reportedly the source of alpha-beta T cells about two months after transplant. One year after transplant, T-cell counts and diversity came mostly from newly produced T cells.

Unique molecular identifiers were used to barcode this TCRbeta library. Using its own MiXCR run on the PCR reads, TCRdb lists one record per CDR3 protein. There are 800,000 to 1,000,000 distinct CDR3 sequences in the sample; about 26% occur only once, and about 28% lies in the top ten. As to this clonotype: Its matching antigen is unknown.

Germline V gene data show CDR1 as SGHRS and CDR2 as YFSETQ. The CDR3 runs 14 residues. The ends lost 4 bases at V and 6 bases at J; junction bases unmatched: 6. This clonotype was obtained from a boy in the first two years of life who had a stem cell transplant for SCID, so the T cells may come from the graft donor. This sample comprised PBMCs, mostly from graft donor cells, obtained 360 days after TCRalphabeta/CD19-depleted stem cell transplant. The rearrangement uses TRBV5-1 and TRBJ2-7, with 11 nucleotides matching TRBD1. The CDR3 protein is CASSSRDRGFEQYF. The CDR3 region has the DNA TGCGCCAGCAGCAGCCGGGACAGGGGGTTCGAGCAGTACTTC.